The source of this TCR beta chain is a study of blood T cell repertoires in COVID-19. Study summary: Some COVID-19 samples were acute and others convalescent; all came from the United States, Italy and Spain. The cDNA or gDNA used as material had been derived from T cells, B-cell-depleted T cells, or PBMCs.

Trimming pared 2 bases from V and 1 base from J, leaving 14 bases between. This CDR3 spans 17 amino acids. Germline V gene sequence: CDR1 SGHVS, CDR2 FQNEAQ. Authors' processing steps: How many nucleated cells were present was estimated from reference gene primer amplification. Assay: immunoSEQ multiplex PCR; the TCRdb copy retains only in-frame clones and omits some. That table gives V, J and clone size, and the DNA gave D and trimming. This table has tens of thousands of clones, about nine tenths appearing once. The V call is TRBV7-8, the J call TRBJ2-2; D unresolved. This sequence originates from a human donor in a cohort sampled during active COVID-19. Sequenced material: peripheral blood. The DNA of the CDR3 is TGTGCCAGCAGCTTAATCCTTCTTCCAGAGAACACCGGGGAGCTGTTTTTT. Translating it yields CASSLILLPENTGELFF.